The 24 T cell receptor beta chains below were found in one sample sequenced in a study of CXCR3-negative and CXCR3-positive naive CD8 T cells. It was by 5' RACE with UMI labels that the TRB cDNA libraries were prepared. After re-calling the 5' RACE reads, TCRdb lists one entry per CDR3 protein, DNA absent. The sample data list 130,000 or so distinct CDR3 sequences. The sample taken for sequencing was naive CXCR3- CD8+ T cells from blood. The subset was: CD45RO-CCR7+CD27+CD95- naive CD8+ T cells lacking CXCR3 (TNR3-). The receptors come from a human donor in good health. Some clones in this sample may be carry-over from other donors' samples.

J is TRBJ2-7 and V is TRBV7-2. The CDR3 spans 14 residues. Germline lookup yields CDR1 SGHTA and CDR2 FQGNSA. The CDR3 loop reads CASSYTRHLVEQYF.

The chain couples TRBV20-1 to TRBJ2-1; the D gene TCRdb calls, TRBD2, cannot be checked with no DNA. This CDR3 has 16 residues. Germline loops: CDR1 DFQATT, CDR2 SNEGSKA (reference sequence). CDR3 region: CSASPVLAPRNNEQFF.

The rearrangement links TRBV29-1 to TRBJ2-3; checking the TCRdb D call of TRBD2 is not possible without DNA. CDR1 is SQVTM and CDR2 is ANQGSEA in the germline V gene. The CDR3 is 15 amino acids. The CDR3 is CSAETLAGVGDTQYF.

This chain's CDR3 is CASSFTGDGYTF. This sequence joins TRBV5-1 and TRBJ1-2; the TCRdb call, TRBD1, lacks DNA for checking. The germline V gene encodes CDR1 SGHRS and CDR2 YFSETQ. This CDR3 has 12 amino acids.

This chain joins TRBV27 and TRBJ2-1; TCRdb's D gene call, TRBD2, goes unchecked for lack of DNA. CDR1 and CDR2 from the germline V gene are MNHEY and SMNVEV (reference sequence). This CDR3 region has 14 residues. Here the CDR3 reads CASSFSGRDHEQFF.

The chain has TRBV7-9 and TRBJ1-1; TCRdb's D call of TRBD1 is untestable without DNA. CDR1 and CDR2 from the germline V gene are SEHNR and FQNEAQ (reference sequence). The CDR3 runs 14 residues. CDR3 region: CASSSQGAGTEAFF. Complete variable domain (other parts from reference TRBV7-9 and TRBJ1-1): DTGVSQNPRHKITKRGQNVTFRCDPISEHNRLYWYRQTLGQGPEFLTYFQNEAQLEKSRLLSDRFSAERPKGSFSTLEIQRTEQGDSAMYLCASSSQGAGTEAFFGQGTRLTVV.

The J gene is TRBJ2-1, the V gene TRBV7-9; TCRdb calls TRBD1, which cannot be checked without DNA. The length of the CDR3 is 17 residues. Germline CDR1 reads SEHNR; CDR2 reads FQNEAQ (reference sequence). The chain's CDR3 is CASLPRPRGTERDEQFF.

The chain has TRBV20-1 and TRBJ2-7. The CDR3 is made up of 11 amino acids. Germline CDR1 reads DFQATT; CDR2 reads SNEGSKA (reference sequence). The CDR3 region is CSAQDGAEQYF.

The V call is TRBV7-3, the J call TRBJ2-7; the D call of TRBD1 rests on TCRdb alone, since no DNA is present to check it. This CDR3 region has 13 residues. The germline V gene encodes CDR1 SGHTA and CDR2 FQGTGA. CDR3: CASSSGFRDEQYF.

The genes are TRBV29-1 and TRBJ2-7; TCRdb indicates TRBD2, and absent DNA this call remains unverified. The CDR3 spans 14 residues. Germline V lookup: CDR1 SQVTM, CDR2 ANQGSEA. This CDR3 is CSVVGSGRFDEQYF.

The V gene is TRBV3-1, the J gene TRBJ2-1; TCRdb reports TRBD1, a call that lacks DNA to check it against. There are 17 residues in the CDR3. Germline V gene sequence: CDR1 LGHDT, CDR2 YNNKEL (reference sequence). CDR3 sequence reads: CASSQDIGPGLYNEQFF.

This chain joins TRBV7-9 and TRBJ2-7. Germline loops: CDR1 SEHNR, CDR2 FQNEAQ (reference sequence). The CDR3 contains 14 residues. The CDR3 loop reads CASSLVGVVHEQYF.

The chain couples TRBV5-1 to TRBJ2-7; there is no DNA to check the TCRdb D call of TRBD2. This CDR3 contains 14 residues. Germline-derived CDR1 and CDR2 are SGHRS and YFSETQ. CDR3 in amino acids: CASSFQAGAYEQYF. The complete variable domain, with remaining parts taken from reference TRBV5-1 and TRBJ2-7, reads KAGVTQTPRYLIKTRGQQVTLSCSPISGHRSVSWYQQTPGQGLQFLFEYFSETQRNKGNFPGRFSGRQFSNSRSEMNVSTLELGDSALYLCASSFQAGAYEQYFGPGTRLTVT.

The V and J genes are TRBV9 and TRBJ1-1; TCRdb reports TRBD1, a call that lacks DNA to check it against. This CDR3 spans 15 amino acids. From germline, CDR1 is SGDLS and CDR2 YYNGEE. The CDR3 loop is CASSVGTGFGTEAFF. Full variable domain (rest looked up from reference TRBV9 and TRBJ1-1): DSGVTQTPKHLITATGQRVTLRCSPRSGDLSVYWYQQSLDQGLQFLIQYYNGEERAKGNILERFSAQQFPDLHSELNLSSLELGDSALYFCASSVGTGFGTEAFFGQGTRLTVV.

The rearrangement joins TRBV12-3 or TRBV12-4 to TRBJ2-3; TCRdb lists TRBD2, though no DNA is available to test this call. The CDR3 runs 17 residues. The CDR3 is CASSAAGGRTSTDTQYF.

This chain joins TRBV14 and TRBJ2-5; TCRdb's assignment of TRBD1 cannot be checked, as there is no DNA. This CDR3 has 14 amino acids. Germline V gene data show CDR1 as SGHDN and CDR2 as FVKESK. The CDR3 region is CASSQAPGGETQYF.

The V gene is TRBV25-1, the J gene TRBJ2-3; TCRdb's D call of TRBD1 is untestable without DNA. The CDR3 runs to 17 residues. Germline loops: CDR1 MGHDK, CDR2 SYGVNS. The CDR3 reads CASSEYKGQGITDTQYF.

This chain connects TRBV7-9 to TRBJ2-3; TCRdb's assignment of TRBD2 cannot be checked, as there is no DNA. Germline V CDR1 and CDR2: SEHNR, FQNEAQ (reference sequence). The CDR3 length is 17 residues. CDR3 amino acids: CASSSYLAGGGTDTQYF.

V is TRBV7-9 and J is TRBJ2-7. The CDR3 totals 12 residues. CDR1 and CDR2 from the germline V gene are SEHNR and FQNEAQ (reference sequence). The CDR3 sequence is CASSLADYEQYF. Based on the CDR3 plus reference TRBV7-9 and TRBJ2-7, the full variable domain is DTGVSQNPRHKITKRGQNVTFRCDPISEHNRLYWYRQTLGQGPEFLTYFQNEAQLEKSRLLSDRFSAERPKGSFSTLEIQRTEQGDSAMYLCASSLADYEQYFGPGTRLTVT.

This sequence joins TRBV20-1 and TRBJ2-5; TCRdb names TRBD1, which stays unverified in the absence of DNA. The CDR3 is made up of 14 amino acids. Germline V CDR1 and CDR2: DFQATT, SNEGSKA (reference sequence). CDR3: CSARGRGVGGTQYF.

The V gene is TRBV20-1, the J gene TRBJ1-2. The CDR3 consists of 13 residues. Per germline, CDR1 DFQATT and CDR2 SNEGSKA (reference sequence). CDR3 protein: CKKEEPTNYGYTF.

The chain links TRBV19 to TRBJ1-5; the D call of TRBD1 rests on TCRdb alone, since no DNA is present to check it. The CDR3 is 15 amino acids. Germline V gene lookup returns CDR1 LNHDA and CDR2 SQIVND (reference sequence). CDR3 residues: CASTPGSDGNQPQHF. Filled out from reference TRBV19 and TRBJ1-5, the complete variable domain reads DGGITQSPKYLFRKEGQNVTLSCEQNLNHDAMYWYRQDPGQGLRLIYYSQIVNDFQKGDIAEGYSVSREKKESFPLTVTSAQKNPTAFYLCASTPGSDGNQPQHFGDGTRLSIL.

The CDR3 sequence: CASSLSASSRARYNEQFF. The chain joins TRBV12-3 or TRBV12-4 to TRBJ2-1. This CDR3 has 18 amino acids.

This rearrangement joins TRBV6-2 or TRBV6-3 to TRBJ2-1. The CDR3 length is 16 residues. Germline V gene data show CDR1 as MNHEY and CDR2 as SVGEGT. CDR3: CASSQPLSCRLTEQFF.